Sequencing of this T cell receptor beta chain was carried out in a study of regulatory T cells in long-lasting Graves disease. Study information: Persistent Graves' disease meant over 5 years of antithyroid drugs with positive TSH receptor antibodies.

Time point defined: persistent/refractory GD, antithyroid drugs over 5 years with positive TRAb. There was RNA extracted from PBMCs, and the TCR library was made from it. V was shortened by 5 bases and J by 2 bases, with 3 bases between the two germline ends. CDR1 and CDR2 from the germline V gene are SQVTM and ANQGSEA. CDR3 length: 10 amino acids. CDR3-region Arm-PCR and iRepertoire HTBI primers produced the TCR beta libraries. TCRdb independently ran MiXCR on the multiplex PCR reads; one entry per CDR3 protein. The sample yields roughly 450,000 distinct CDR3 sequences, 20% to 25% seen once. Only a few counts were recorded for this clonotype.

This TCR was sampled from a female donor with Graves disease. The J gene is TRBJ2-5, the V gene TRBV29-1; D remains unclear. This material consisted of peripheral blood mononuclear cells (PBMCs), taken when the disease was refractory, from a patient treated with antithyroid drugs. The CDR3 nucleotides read TGCAGCGTTAGGCAAGAGACCCAGTACTTC. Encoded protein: CSVRQETQYF.